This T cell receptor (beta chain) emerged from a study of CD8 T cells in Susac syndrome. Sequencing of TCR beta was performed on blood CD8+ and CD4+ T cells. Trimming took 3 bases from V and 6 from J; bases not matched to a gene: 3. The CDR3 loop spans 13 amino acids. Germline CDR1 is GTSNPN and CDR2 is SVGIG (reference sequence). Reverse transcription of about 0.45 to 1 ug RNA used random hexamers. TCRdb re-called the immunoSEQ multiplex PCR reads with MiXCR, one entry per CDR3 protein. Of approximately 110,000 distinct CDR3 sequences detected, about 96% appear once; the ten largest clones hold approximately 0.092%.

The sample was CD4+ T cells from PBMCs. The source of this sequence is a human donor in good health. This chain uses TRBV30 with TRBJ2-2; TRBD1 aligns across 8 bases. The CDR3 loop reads CAWRDRVPGELFF. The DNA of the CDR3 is TGTGCCTGGAGGGACAGGGTTCCCGGGGAGCTGTTTTTT.